A selection of T cell receptor beta chains follows, all from one sample in a study of shared clonotypes between healthy human individuals. TCRdb's table, derived via immunoSEQ multiplex PCR, lists solely in-frame clones and lacks some. Of some 790,000 clones in the sample, around 70% were seen once. The sequencing sample was made of memory CD4+ T cells sorted from blood. The source is a woman aged 30 to 39 in good health. Both conserved end residues are part of each CDR3. D genes are given only for firm matches. Expanded clones get a size class; other rows say once, few or many, or leave the size out.

V gene: TRBV28
J gene: TRBJ2-2
clone size: -
CDR3 length: 15
D gene: -
CDR3 protein: CASSFRGRDTGELFF
CDR3 DNA: TGTGCCAGCAGTTTTAGGGGGAGGGACACCGGGGAGCTGTTTTTT

V gene: TRBV5-4
J gene: TRBJ2-7
clone size: -
CDR3 length: 13
D gene: -
CDR3 protein: CASSSTPTYEQYF
CDR3 DNA: TGTGCCAGCAGCTCGACACCTACCTACGAGCAGTACTTC

V gene: TRBV18
J gene: TRBJ1-1
clone size: -
CDR3 length: 15
D gene: -
CDR3 protein: CASSPGTPRNTEAFF
CDR3 DNA: TGTGCCAGCTCACCCGGGACACCTCGCAACACTGAAGCTTTCTTT

V gene: TRBV5-4
J gene: TRBJ2-7
clone size: -
CDR3 length: 13
D gene: -
CDR3 protein: CASSWGVVYEQYF
CDR3 DNA: TGTGCCAGCAGCTGGGGCGTAGTTTACGAGCAGTACTTC

V gene: TRBV9
J gene: TRBJ1-4
clone size: many
CDR3 length: 15
D gene: TRBD1
CDR3 protein: CASSVARGQNEKLFF
CDR3 DNA: TGTGCCAGCAGCGTAGCTAGGGGACAGAATGAAAAACTGTTTTTT

V gene: TRBV14
J gene: TRBJ2-3
clone size: -
CDR3 length: 14
D gene: -
CDR3 protein: CASSQVDGADTQYF
CDR3 DNA: TGTGCCAGCAGCCAAGTGGACGGAGCAGATACGCAGTATTTT

V gene: TRBV25-1
J gene: TRBJ2-2
clone size: -
CDR3 length: 14
D gene: -
CDR3 protein: CASSESLYTGELFF
CDR3 DNA: TGTGCCAGCAGTGAATCTCTCTACACCGGGGAGCTGTTTTTT

V gene: TRBV30
J gene: TRBJ1-2
clone size: few
CDR3 length: 14
D gene: TRBD1
CDR3 protein: CAWSKIQGVDGYTF
CDR3 DNA: TGTGCCTGGAGTAAAATCCAGGGGGTGGATGGCTACACCTTC

V gene: TRBV30
J gene: TRBJ1-4
clone size: -
CDR3 length: 13
D gene: -
CDR3 protein: CAWRAGANEKLFF
CDR3 DNA: TGTGCCTGGCGGGCAGGGGCAAATGAAAAACTGTTTTTT

V gene: TRBV11-2
J gene: TRBJ2-1
clone size: -
CDR3 length: 13
D gene: TRBD2
CDR3 protein: CASTFLQREVVVF
CDR3 DNA: TGTGCCAGCACGTTCCTTCAGCGGGAGGTGGTGGTCTTC

V gene: TRBV11-2
J gene: TRBJ2-2
clone size: -
CDR3 length: 16
D gene: TRBD1
CDR3 protein: CASSQTGGWATGELFF
CDR3 DNA: TGTGCCAGCAGCCAGACAGGGGGTTGGGCGACCGGGGAGCTGTTTTTT

V gene: TRBV5-5
J gene: TRBJ1-1
clone size: -
CDR3 length: 12
D gene: -
CDR3 protein: CASSNDWGGAFF
CDR3 DNA: TGTGCCAGCAGCAATGATTGGGGGGGAGCTTTCTTT

V gene: TRBV11-2
J gene: TRBJ2-5
clone size: -
CDR3 length: 16
D gene: -
CDR3 protein: CASSSVQFLKGETQYF
CDR3 DNA: TGTGCCAGCAGCTCCGTCCAATTCCTGAAGGGAGAGACCCAGTACTTC

V gene: TRBV13
J gene: TRBJ2-7
clone size: few
CDR3 length: 11
D gene: -
CDR3 protein: CASSLLGEQYF
CDR3 DNA: TGTGCCAGCAGCTTACTCGGCGAGCAGTACTTC